One T cell receptor beta chain is described in this entry. The antigen is not known. This sample was included in a study of beta chain features in type 1 diabetes. Study information: Over all samples combined, over 85 million sorted cells were examined. Study results and limitations: In comparison with healthy donors, patients had naive, central memory and Treg TCRB repertoires that appeared more similar. Short templates might get an advantage during PCR, and this would be equal in patients and controls. Patients with Type 1 diabetes showed moderately but significantly shorter TCRB CDR3s in all four CD4+ subsets.

As every portion of the isolated RNA was reverse transcribed, the sequencing read expressed TCRB transcripts. Clones were sequenced by immunoSEQ multiplex PCR, and TCRdb holds only the in-frame ones, with some missing. The table includes under 250,000 clones, approximately 15% detected once. CD4+ naive, central memory, regulatory and stem cell-like memory subsets were isolated by sorting on CD45RO/CCR7/CD25/CD127/CD95/CD27. The V gene's germline CDR1 is DFQATT and CDR2 SNEGSKA (reference sequence). After removal of 7 bases from V and 8 bases from J, the junction contained 7 bases not matched to a gene. The CDR3 runs 11 residues.

The sequenced sample was naive CD4+ T cells from blood. The gene calls are TRBV20-1 and TRBJ1-1; 7 bases line up with TRBD1. The sequence came from a man in his thirties or forties with type 1 diabetes. CDR3 loop: CSGRDRVEAFF. The CDR3, as DNA: TGCAGTGGGAGAGACAGGGTCGAAGCTTTCTTT.